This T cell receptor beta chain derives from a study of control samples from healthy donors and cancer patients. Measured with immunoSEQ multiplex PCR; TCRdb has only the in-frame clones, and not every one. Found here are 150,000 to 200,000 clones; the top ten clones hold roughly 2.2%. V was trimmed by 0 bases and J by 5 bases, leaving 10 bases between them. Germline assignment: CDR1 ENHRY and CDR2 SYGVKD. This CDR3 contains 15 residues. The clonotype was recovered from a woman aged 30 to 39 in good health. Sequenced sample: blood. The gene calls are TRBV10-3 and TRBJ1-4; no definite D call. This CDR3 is CAISESPTGNEKLFF. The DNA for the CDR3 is TGTGCCATCAGTGAGTCTCCCACGGGGAATGAAAAACTGTTTTTT.